These 18 T cell receptor beta chains were all obtained from the same sample, sequenced in a study of T cell responses to AZD1222 COVID-19 vaccine. Method: immunoSEQ multiplex PCR; TCRdb's copy keeps in-frame clones and lacks some. The sample records about 130,000 clones, about nine tenths being singletons. Sample: peripheral blood, taken on day 0 of MenACWY control vaccination. The receptors stem from an adult in good health.

This clone was counted once. The rearrangement uses TRBV28 and TRBJ2-7; the match to TRBD1 covers 7 bases. Germline loops: CDR1 MDHEN, CDR2 SYDVKM. The junction had 2 bases not matched to a gene; V was cut back by 2 bases and J by 4 bases. CDR3 length: 13 amino acids. The CDR3 loop is CASSLGTEYEQYF. As DNA, the CDR3 is TGTGCCAGCAGTTTAGGGACAGAATACGAGCAGTACTTC.

The CDR3 is CASSLRTGGVSVQPQHF. CDR3 nucleotide sequence: TGTGCCAGCAGCCTAAGGACAGGGGGCGTTTCAGTGCAGCCCCAGCATTTT. V is TRBV5-4 and J is TRBJ1-5; 11 nucleotides align to TRBD1. Germline CDR1 is SGHNT and CDR2 is YYREEE (reference sequence). This CDR3 has 17 amino acids. Losses at the gene ends were 4 bases for V and 7 bases for J; bases not matched to a gene: 13.

J is TRBJ1-2 and V is TRBV7-8; a weak D match, TRBD1 (5 bases). Germline CDR1 is SGHVS and CDR2 is FQNEAQ. V gave up 4 bases and J gave up 9 bases, with 15 bases separating them. The CDR3 totals 13 residues. CDR3 region: CASSSTTAYSYTF. Here the CDR3 DNA reads TGTGCCAGCAGCTCGACGACAGCCTACAGCTACACCTTC.

CDR3 protein: CASSRARTEAFF. In DNA form, the CDR3 reads TGTGCCAGCAGCCGCGCGCGTACTGAAGCTTTCTTT. The chain recombines TRBV6-5 with TRBJ1-1; no reliable D call. Germline V gives CDR1 MNHEY, CDR2 SVGAGI. CDR3 length: 12 residues. V was cut by 6 bases and J by 5 bases, with 10 bases left in between.

The chain recombines TRBV19 with TRBJ1-4; D gene ambiguous. Germline V gives CDR1 LNHDA, CDR2 SQIVND (reference sequence). Trimming shortened V by 7 bases and J by 0 bases, and 15 bases separated the two germline ends. This CDR3 comprises 16 residues. The CDR3 DNA reads TGTGCCAGTAATACCAACCCTTTTGCAACTAATGAAAAACTGTTTTTT. The encoded protein is CASNTNPFATNEKLFF.

Regarding this clone: The junction and the germline gene differ at one end; a read error may be behind it. The chain links TRBV6-1 to TRBJ1-1; D uncertain. The CDR3 loop spans 13 amino acids. Germline values: CDR1 MNHNS, CDR2 SASEGT. Here the CDR3 reads CASIEWGNTEAFF. CDR3 nucleotides: TGTGCCAGCATTGAATGGGGGAACACTGAAGCTTTCTTT.

The chain recombines TRBV2 with TRBJ1-5, with a possible D match to TRBD1 (5 bases). V was clipped by 7 bases and J by 1 base, with 14 bases between them. The CDR3 length is 15 residues. The germline V gene encodes CDR1 SNHLY and CDR2 FYNNEI. The CDR3 here is CASKIRQGSNQPQHF. In DNA form, the CDR3 reads TGTGCCAGCAAGATTCGGCAGGGAAGCAATCAGCCCCAGCATTTT. The complete variable domain, with remaining parts taken from reference TRBV2 and TRBJ1-5, reads EPEVTQTPSHQVTQMGQEVILRCVPISNHLYFYWYRQILGQKVEFLVSFYNNEISEKSEIFDDQFSVERPDGSNFTLKIRSTKLEDSAMYFCASKIRQGSNQPQHFGDGTRLSIL.

V usage is TRBV10-3 and J usage is TRBJ2-1; 13 bases align to TRBD2. Germline assignment: CDR1 ENHRY and CDR2 SYGVKD. This CDR3 spans 16 amino acids. With 2 bases clipped from V and 5 bases from J, the junction kept 3 bases outside the gene matches. CDR3 nucleotide sequence: TGTGCCATCAGTGAGAGGACTAGCGGGAGAAACAATGAGCAGTTCTTC. It is translated as CAISERTSGRNNEQFF.

The V and J genes are TRBV7-3 and TRBJ1-4; D is unresolved. CDR3 size: 13 residues. Trimming shortened V by 4 bases and J by 8 bases, and 11 bases separated the two germline ends. CDR1 is SGHTA and CDR2 is FQGTGA in the germline V gene. The CDR3 spells CASSYGASEKLFF. The DNA of the CDR3 is TGTGCCAGCAGCTATGGAGCGTCGGAAAAACTGTTTTTT.

The chain has TRBV5-1 and TRBJ2-3; TRBD2 matches 13 bases. Trimming removed 5 bases from V and 0 bases from J; junction bases left unmatched: 3. This CDR3 is 16 amino acids long. CDR1 and CDR2 from the germline V gene are SGHRS and YFSETQ. Written as DNA, the CDR3 is TGCGCCAGCAGGAGGACTAGCGGGAGTAGCACAGATACGCAGTATTTT. Translating gives CASRRTSGSSTDTQYF.

The V gene is TRBV2, the J gene TRBJ1-1; D gene uncertain. This CDR3 contains 14 residues. V gave up 1 base and J gave up 1 base, with 7 bases separating them. CDR1 is SNHLY, CDR2 FYNNEI, per germline. Written as DNA, the CDR3 is TGTGCCAGCAGTGAAGAGGAGGGGAACACTGAAGCTTTCTTT. Translation gives CASSEEEGNTEAFF.

V and J are TRBV12-3 or TRBV12-4 and TRBJ2-1, with a tentative D call TRBD2 (6 bases). Trimming stripped 5 bases from V and 9 bases from J, with 14 bases between. The CDR3 covers 13 residues. The CDR3 sequence is CASSAGREVEQFF. CDR3 bases: TGTGCCAGCAGTGCAGGAAGGGAGGTTGAGCAGTTCTTC.

This chain links TRBV30 with TRBJ2-3, with D hard to call. CDR1 is GTSNPN and CDR2 is SVGIG in the germline V gene (reference sequence). This CDR3 spans 12 amino acids. V was cut by 5 bases and J by 0 bases, with 6 bases left in between. The CDR3 nucleotides are TGTGCCTGGGAATCTAGCACAGATACGCAGTATTTT. This encodes CAWESSTDTQYF.

The genes are TRBV28 and TRBJ1-4; maybe TRBD1 (5 bases). The CDR3 spans 17 residues. Deletions cut 1 base from V and 6 bases from J, with 18 bases between. Germline V gives CDR1 MDHEN, CDR2 SYDVKM. CDR3: CASSLLSGLRTYEKLFF. CDR3 sequence (DNA): TGTGCCAGCAGTTTATTGTCGGGGCTTAGGACCTATGAAAAACTGTTTTTT.

The chain carries TRBV29-1 and TRBJ2-1; D gene ambiguous. Germline V lookup: CDR1 SQVTM, CDR2 ANQGSEA. The CDR3 is made up of 13 amino acids. The V end was cut by 5 bases, the J end by 4 bases, with 12 bases between. CDR3 coding DNA: TGCAGCGTTTCGAAAAACCTATACAATGAGCAGTTCTTC. Its translation: CSVSKNLYNEQFF.

The chain combines TRBV28 with TRBJ1-6; 8 nucleotides agree with TRBD1. Germline CDR1 and CDR2: MDHEN and SYDVKM. The CDR3 covers 15 residues. J was trimmed by 8 bases and V by 6 bases; bases with no gene match: 9. The CDR3 DNA sequence: TGTGCCAGCAGGACCCGGACAGGGAGTTATTCACCCCTCCACTTT. Translated: CASRTRTGSYSPLHF.

This chain uses TRBV6-5 with TRBJ1-4; D is unresolved. CDR1 MNHEY and CDR2 SVGAGI come from the germline V gene. V was pared by 10 bases and J by 0 bases, with 9 bases between. There are 13 residues in the CDR3. The CDR3 coding sequence is TGTGCCACCTACAGCCCAACTAATGAAAAACTGTTTTTT. Its protein product is CATYSPTNEKLFF.

The rearrangement joins TRBV4-1 to TRBJ1-5; unclear D gene. CDR1 and CDR2 (germline): MGHRA, YSYEKL. V lost 0 bases and J lost 6, with 12 bases in between. There are 15 residues in the CDR3. Here the CDR3 reads CASSQERWGPQPQHF. CDR3 sequence (DNA): TGCGCCAGCAGCCAAGAACGATGGGGTCCTCAGCCCCAGCATTTT.